The source of this TCR beta chain is a study of T-cell memory formation after mild COVID-19. Study-wide results and caveats: Of the contracting clones, CD4+ ones lay mainly in CM and EM, and CD8+ ones in EMRA.

TCRdb ran MiXCR on the 5' RACE reads and lists one entry per CDR3 protein. The sample includes a few hundred thousand distinct CDR3 sequences, over 13% of them seen just once. In its sample, this clonotype was seen a few times. Its antigen remains unidentified. This CDR3 is built from 12 residues. Trimming stripped 4 bases from V and 5 bases from J, with 9 bases between. Germline CDR1 KGHSH, CDR2 LQKENI. The rearrangement joins TRBV18 to TRBJ2-7; possibly TRBD1 for D (5 bases). Material for sequencing was PBMCs or a T cell subset sorted from them (not recorded which). This clonotype was sampled from a man between 18 and 29 years old who had mild COVID-19 (a few samples of this study predate the infection). Cell type and time point are not known. CDR3 amino acids: CASSRSRDEQYV. The DNA for the CDR3 is TGTGCCAGCTCACGGTCCAGGGACGAGCAGTACGTC.